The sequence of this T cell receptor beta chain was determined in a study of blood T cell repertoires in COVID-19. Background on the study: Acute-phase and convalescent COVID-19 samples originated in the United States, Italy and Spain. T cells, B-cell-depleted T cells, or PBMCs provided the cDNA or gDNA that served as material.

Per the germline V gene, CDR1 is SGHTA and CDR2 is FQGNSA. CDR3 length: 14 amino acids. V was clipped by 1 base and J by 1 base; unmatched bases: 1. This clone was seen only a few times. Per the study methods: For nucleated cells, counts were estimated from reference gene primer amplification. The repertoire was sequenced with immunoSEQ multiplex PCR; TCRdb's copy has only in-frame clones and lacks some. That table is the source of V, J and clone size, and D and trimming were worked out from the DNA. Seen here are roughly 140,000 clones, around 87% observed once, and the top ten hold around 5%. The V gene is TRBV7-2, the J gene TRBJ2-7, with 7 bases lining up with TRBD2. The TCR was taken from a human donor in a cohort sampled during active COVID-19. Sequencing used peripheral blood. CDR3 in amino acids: CASSLGGGSYEQYF. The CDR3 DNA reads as TGTGCCAGCAGCTTAGGGGGGGGTTCCTACGAGCAGTACTTC.